This T cell receptor beta chain was identified in a study of neoadjuvant anti-PD-1 for oral cavity cancer. The wider study: Patients mostly received three to four biweekly nivolumab doses at 3 mg/kg before surgery.

By frequency in the sample, this clone is medium-sized. Method: immunoSEQ multiplex PCR; TCRdb's copy keeps in-frame clones and lacks some. The repertoire holds 9,500 to 12,000 clones, with around 60% as singletons. Indicated time point: after neoadjuvant nivolumab, at surgical resection. The receptor comes from a person aged 35 to 85 with oral cavity squamous cell carcinoma. Source: tumor tissue, taken after nivolumab (anti-PD-1) treatment.

The CDR3 nucleotides are TGTGCCTGGGCCCTATCAGGGGGAAGCTACGAGCAGTACTTC. The encoded protein is CAWALSGGSYEQYF. The chain recombines TRBV30 with TRBJ2-7; 7 nucleotides line up with TRBD1. The V gene's germline CDR1 is GTSNPN and CDR2 SVGIG (reference sequence). Unmatched junction bases numbered 10, after V lost 5 bases and J lost 3 bases. The CDR3 covers 14 residues.